The subject of this entry is one TCR beta chain. This clonotype was detected a few times. Its antigen target is currently unknown. No qualities accompany the bases; no much larger clone lies one base away. This record belongs to a study of CD8 T cells in ankylosing spondylitis listed by TCRdb under 2017. General notes on the study: The study set out to find disease-linked TCR variants by profiling T cell receptor beta repertoires in ankylosing spondylitis patients and healthy donors. In total, the full study cohort was made up of over a hundred healthy donors and 25 or so ankylosing spondylitis patients. Peripheral blood was sampled, and synovial fluid was additionally collected from ankylosing spondylitis patients. What the research found in general, with its limitations: Some of the motif variants had been reported before in the synovial fluid and blood of reactive arthritis patients, a finding that suggests common disease-initiation mechanisms. Blood from ankylosing spondylitis patients appeared to be characterized by a TCR beta motif composed of about 8 highly homologous amino acid variants. Significant enrichment of the disease-linked clones was reported in matched synovial fluid samples from ankylosing spondylitis patients. The disease-linked clones had a CD8+ phenotype and were found at relatively low frequencies in peripheral blood.

CDR1 is given as MNHEY and CDR2 as SVGAGI, both from the germline V gene. Ends trimmed: V by 5 bases, J by 10 bases; bases unmatched to a gene: 6. The CDR3 runs 12 amino acids, cysteine and phenylalanine included. Only CDR3 DNA remains: 36 bases, in frame from the first base. These reads were obtained on an Illumina HiSeq 2500. TCR beta libraries were prepared by quantitative 5'-RACE with molecular barcodes. The source study handled its data this way. Disease-linked TCR variants were identified with a new computational method built on a probabilistic model of VDJ rearrangement. Using fastp trimming at Q25 and MiXCR clonotype assembly, TCRdb reanalyzed the public sequencing data and kept in-frame beta chains. Each record represents a unique CDR3 protein, reported with the most common genes and DNA among its rows. The V and J calls follow TCRdb's processing rather than the paper's. The sample table records 250,000 to 300,000 distinct CDR3 sequences; roughly 20% of these occur just once. The ten largest clonotypes hold roughly 8.3% of the sample.

The chain joins TRBV6-5 to TRBJ2-3; the central 7 bases match TRBD2. This receptor was taken from a male donor with ankylosing spondylitis or in good health (not recorded which). Material for sequencing was blood, either unsorted or a sorted T cell fraction (not recorded which). For the CDR3, the sequence is CASSLTGGPQYF. In nucleotides, the sequence is TGTGCCAGCAGTCTTACGGGGGGACCGCAGTATTTT.